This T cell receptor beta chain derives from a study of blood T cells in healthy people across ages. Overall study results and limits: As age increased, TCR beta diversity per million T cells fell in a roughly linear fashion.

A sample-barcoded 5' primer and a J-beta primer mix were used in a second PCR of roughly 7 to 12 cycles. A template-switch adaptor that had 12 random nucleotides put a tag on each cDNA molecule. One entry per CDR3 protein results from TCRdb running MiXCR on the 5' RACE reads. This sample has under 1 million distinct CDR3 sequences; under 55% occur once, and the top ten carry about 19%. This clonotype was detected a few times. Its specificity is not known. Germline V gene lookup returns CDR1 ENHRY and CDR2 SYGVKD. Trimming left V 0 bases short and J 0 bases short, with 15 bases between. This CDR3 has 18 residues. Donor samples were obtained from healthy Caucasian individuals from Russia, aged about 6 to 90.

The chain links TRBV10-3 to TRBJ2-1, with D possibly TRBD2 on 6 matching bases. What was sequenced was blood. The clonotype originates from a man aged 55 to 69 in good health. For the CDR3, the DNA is TGTGCCATCAGTGAGTCGGACACTCGGGGGAGCTCCTACAATGAGCAGTTCTTC. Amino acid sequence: CAISESDTRGSSYNEQFF.